The clone carrying this T cell receptor (beta chain) was detected once. Generated by immunoSEQ multiplex PCR, the TCRdb table keeps only in-frame clones and is missing some. The sample holds approximately 600,000 clones; approximately 95% are singletons and the top ten take around 0.11%. The CDR3 has 15 residues. Germline-derived CDR1 and CDR2 are SEHNR and FQNEAQ (reference sequence). Trimming pared 6 bases from V and 4 bases from J, leaving 17 bases between. CD45RO-negative CD8 cells positively selected for CCR7 made up the naive population, which excluded terminally differentiated effector memory CD45RA+ cells. This sample was taken from a study of shared clonotypes between healthy human individuals. As for the study in general: Three plates each covered CD4 naive and memory; CD8 naive two, CD8 memory one.

The sequenced sample consisted of naive CD8+ T cells sorted from blood. The chain carries TRBV7-9 and TRBJ2-3; a possible D gene is TRBD2 (6 bases). This sequence was found in a woman aged 25 to 39 in good health. The CDR3 sequence is CASSHQTSRADTQYF. The CDR3 nucleotides are TGTGCCAGCAGTCACCAGACTAGTAGGGCAGATACGCAGTATTTT.